The T cell receptor (beta chain) described here comes from a study of blood T cell repertoires in COVID-19. About the study: There were acute and convalescent COVID-19 samples, and they came from the United States, Italy and Spain. T cells, B-cell-depleted T cells, or PBMCs provided the cDNA or gDNA that served as material.

The germline V and J ends were trimmed by 7 bases and 8 bases, with 11 bases remaining between them. This CDR3 is built from 11 residues. From germline, CDR1 is MNHNY and CDR2 SVGAGI (reference sequence). In the original processing: Reference gene primers were amplified, and this amplification served to estimate nucleated cell counts. Assay: immunoSEQ multiplex PCR; the TCRdb copy retains only in-frame clones and omits some. Clone size and the V and J calls come from that table; the DNA yielded D and trimming. The sample consists of 130,000 or so clones, around 78% of them appearing once. This clone appeared once.

The receptor's source is a human donor in a cohort sampled during active COVID-19. Input material: peripheral blood. The genes are TRBV6-6 and TRBJ1-1; D unclear. The chain's CDR3 is CASTNPREAFF. For the CDR3, the DNA is TGTGCCAGCACCAACCCCCGGGAAGCTTTCTTT.